This T cell receptor beta chain was identified in a study of blood T cell repertoires in COVID-19. Sequencing was performed with immunoSEQ multiplex PCR; in TCRdb, only in-frame clones are kept and a portion is missing. Of 150,000 to 200,000 clones in the sample, nearly 90% are singletons; the top ten hold approximately 2.1%. Unmatched junction bases numbered 5, after V lost 10 bases and J lost 1 base. CDR3 length: 14 residues. The germline V gene encodes CDR1 ENHRY and CDR2 SYGVKD. The chain has TRBV10-3 and TRBJ2-2; TRBD2 matches at 8 bases. Source material: peripheral blood. The TCR originated in a man between 18 and 35 years old who had recovered from COVID-19. The CDR3 loop reads CATESGRNTGELFF. CDR3 nucleotide sequence: TGTGCCACCGAGAGCGGGAGGAACACCGGGGAGCTGTTTTTT.